This TCR beta chain was profiled in a study of blood T cell repertoires in COVID-19. V gave up 4 bases and J gave up 1 base; unmatched junction bases: 6. The CDR3 covers 15 residues. The germline V gene has CDR1 LGHNA and CDR2 YNFKEQ. Clones were sequenced by immunoSEQ multiplex PCR, and TCRdb holds only the in-frame ones, with some missing. The sample has more than 150,000 clones, about four fifths seen once. The receptor's source is a human donor in a cohort sampled during active COVID-19. Sequencing was done on a sample of peripheral blood. This chain uses TRBV4-2 with TRBJ1-1; 7 bases are a match to TRBD1. In nucleotides, the CDR3 is TGTGCCAGCAGCCCCAGACAGGGCCAGAACACTGAAGCTTTCTTT. Protein: CASSPRQGQNTEAFF.